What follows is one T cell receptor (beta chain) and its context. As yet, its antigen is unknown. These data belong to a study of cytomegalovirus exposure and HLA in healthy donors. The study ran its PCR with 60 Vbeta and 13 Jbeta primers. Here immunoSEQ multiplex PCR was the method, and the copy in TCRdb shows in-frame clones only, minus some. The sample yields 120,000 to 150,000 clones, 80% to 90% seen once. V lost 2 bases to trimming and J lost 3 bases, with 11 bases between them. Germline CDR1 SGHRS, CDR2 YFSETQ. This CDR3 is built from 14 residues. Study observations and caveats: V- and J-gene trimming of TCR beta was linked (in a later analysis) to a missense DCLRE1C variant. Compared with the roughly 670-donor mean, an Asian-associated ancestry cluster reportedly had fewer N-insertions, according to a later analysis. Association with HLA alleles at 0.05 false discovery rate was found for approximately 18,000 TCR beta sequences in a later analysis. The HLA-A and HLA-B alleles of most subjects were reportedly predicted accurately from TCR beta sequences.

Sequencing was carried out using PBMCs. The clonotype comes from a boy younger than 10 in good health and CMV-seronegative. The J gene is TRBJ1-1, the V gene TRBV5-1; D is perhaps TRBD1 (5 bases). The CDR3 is CASSFGQGDTEAFF. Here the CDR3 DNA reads TGCGCCAGCAGCTTTGGTCAGGGTGACACTGAAGCTTTCTTT. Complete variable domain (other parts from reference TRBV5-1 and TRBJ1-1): KAGVTQTPRYLIKTRGQQVTLSCSPISGHRSVSWYQQTPGQGLQFLFEYFSETQRNKGNFPGRFSGRQFSNSRSEMNVSTLELGDSALYLCASSFGQGDTEAFFGQGTRLTVV.